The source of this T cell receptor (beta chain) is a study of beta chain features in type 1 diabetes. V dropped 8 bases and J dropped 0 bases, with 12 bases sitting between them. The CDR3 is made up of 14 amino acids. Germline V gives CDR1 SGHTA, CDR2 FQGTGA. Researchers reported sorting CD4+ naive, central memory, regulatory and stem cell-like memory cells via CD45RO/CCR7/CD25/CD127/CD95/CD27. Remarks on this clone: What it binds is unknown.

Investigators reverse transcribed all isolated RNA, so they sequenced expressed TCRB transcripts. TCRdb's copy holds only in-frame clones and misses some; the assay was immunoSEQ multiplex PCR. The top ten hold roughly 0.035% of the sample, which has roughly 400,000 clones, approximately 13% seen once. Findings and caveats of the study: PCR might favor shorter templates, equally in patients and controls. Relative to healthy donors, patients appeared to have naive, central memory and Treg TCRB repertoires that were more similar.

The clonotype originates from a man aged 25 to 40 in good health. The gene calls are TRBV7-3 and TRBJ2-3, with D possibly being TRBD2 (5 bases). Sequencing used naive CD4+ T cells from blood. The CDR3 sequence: CASRRGSSTDTQYF. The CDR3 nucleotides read TGTGCCAGCCGTCGGGGATCAAGCACAGATACGCAGTATTTT.